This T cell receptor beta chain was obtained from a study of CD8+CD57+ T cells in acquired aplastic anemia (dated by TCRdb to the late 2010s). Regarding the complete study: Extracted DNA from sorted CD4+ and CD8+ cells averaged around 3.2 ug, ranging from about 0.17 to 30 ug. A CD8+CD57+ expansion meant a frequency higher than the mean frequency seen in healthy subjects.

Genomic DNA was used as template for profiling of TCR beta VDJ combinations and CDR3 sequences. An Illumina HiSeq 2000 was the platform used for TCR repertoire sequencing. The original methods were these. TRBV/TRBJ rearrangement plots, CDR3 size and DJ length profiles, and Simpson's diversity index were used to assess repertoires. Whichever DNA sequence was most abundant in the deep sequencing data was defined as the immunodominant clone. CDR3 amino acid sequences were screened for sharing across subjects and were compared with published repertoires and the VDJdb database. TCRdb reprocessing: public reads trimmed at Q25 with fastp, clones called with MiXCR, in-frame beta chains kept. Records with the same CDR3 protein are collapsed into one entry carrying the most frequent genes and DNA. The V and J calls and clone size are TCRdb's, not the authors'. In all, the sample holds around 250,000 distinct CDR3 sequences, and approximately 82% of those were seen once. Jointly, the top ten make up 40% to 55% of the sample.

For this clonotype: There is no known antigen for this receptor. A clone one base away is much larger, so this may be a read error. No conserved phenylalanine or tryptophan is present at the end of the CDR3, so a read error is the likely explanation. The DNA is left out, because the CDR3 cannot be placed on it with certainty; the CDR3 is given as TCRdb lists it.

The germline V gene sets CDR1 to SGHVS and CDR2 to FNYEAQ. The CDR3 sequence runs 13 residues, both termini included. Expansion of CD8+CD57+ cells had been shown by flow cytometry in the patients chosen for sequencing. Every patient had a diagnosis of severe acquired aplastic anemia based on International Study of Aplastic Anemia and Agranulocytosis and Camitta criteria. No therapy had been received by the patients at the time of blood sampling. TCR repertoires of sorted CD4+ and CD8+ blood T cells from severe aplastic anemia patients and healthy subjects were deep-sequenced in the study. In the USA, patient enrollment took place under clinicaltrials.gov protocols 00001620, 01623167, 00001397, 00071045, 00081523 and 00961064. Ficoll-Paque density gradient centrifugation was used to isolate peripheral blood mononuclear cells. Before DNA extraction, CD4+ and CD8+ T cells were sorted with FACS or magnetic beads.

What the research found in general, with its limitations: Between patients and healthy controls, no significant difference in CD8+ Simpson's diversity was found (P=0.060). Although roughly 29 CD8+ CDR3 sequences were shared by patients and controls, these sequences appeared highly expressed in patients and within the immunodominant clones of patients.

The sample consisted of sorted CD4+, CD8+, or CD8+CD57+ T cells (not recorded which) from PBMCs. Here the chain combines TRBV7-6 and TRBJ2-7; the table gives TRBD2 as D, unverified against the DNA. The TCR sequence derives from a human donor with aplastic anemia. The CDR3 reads CASSSERGNSPLH.